Included here is one T cell receptor beta chain sequence, with context. The CDR3 is made up of 18 amino acids. The V gene end was trimmed by 0 bases and the J gene end by 4 bases; junction bases not matched to a gene: 12. Germline V CDR1 and CDR2: ENHRY, SYGVKD. The entry originates in a study of molecular identifiers for immune sequencing clone quantification. TCRdb re-analysed the PCR reads in MiXCR, keeping a single row per CDR3 protein. The profile covers about 640,000 distinct CDR3 sequences, with about 20% appearing a single time and roughly 0.9% taken by the ten largest. The receptor comes from a human donor in good health. Some libraries in this study had Jurkat cell RNA spiked in. This rearrangement joins TRBV10-3 to TRBJ1-2; TRBD1 aligns across 9 bases. Sequencing input: naive CD8+ T cells from blood, with Jurkat cell RNA spiked in. Described subset: FACS-sorted CD8+CD4-CCR7+CD45RA+ naive T cells. CDR3 region: CAISESTQGATIFYGYTF. CDR3 bases: TGTGCCATCAGTGAGTCGACACAGGGGGCGACTATTTTCTATGGCTACACCTTC.